The TCR beta chain described here comes from a study of T cell repertoires in cytomegalovirus infection. MiXCR, run by TCRdb on the reads, gives a single entry per CDR3 protein. The table includes about 7,500 distinct CDR3 sequences, around 50% detected once. The germline V gene has CDR1 SGHVS and CDR2 FNYEAQ. Trimming took 2 bases from V and 3 from J, leaving 8 bases between them. The CDR3 covers 14 residues. The sample holds a few counts of this clonotype. What it binds is unknown. The receptor was isolated from a human donor in good health (CMV status not recorded). Some clones in this sample may be carry-over from other donors' samples. The source material was PBMCs, sequenced either directly or after in vitro stimulation (not recorded which). The chain has TRBV7-6 and TRBJ1-3, with D unclear. The CDR3 sequence: CASSLSHVGNTIYF. The DNA for the CDR3 is TGTGCCAGCAGCTTAAGTCATGTTGGAAACACCATATATTTT.